This T cell receptor beta chain is from a study of PD-L1 blockade in urothelial cancer. Sequencing used immunoSEQ multiplex PCR; TCRdb keeps in-frame clones, though not all of them. Among tens of thousands of clones listed, roughly 87% were seen once. The CDR3 spans 13 residues. Trimming removed 0 bases from V and 4 bases from J, with 9 bases in between. Germline V gene sequence: CDR1 GTSNPN, CDR2 SVGIG (reference sequence). This chain joins TRBV30 and TRBJ1-2; TRBD1 might be the D (5 bases). Sequenced here: PBMCs, sampled around atezolizumab (anti-PD-L1) treatment. The clonotype originates from a man between 65 and 85 years old with urothelial cancer. CDR3 nucleotide sequence: TGTGCCTGGAGTGTACGGGGGACCTATGGCTACACCTTC. It encodes CAWSVRGTYGYTF.